This T cell receptor beta chain was profiled in a study of T cells in Graves' hyperthyroidism and ophthalmopathy. General study points: Blood also held most thyroid clonotypes expanded beyond 0.001.

From RNA transcripts, TCR beta CDR3 regions were amplified. The study used the HTBI primer set for a first-round RT-PCR of the TCR CDR3. MiXCR, run by TCRdb on the multiplex PCR reads, gives a single entry per CDR3 protein. The data hold hundreds of thousands of distinct CDR3 sequences, with 15% observed a single time. Worth noting for this clonotype: Antigen specificity is unknown.

This CDR3 is 16 amino acids long. CDR1 is SEHNR and CDR2 is FQNEAQ in the germline V gene (reference sequence). V shed 1 base and J shed 0 bases, with 13 bases lying between them. Graves' hyperthyroidism is called stable when ophthalmopathy does not progress within 18 months. PBMCs stemmed from approximately 10 ml fresh peripheral blood. This chain connects TRBV7-9 to TRBJ2-7; D possibly corresponds to TRBD1 (5 bases). The sequenced material came from blood. This receptor was obtained from a woman aged 25 to 39 with Graves' hyperthyroidism. The CDR3 is CASSLGLGASSYEQYF. The CDR3 bases are TGTGCCAGCAGCTTAGGTCTAGGGGCGAGCTCCTACGAGCAGTACTTC.